The 19 T cell receptor beta chains in this list originate from one sample, sequenced in a study of T-cell reconstitution after alpha-beta-depleted transplantation in children. TCRbeta library preparation incorporated unique molecular identifiers. MiXCR, run by TCRdb on the PCR reads, gives a single entry per CDR3 protein. The sample lists almost 250,000 distinct CDR3 sequences; roughly 23% were seen once. Specimen: PBMCs, collected before TCRalphabeta/CD19-depleted stem cell transplant. The receptor set was obtained from a girl under 10 years old with Fanconi anemia, due to receive a stem cell transplant.

The rearrangement joins TRBV11-3 to TRBJ2-2, with D perhaps TRBD1 or TRBD2 (6 bases each). Germline loops: CDR1 SGHNT, CDR2 YENEEA. The CDR3 has 14 amino acids. V was trimmed by 5 bases and J by 7 bases, leaving 14 bases between them. CDR3 residues: CASSHRAGIGELFF. Written as DNA, the CDR3 is TGTGCCAGCAGCCACAGGGCGGGGATCGGGGAGCTGTTTTTT.

CDR3 loop: CASSLRSFEQYF. The CDR3 nucleotides read TGTGCCAGCAGCCTTCGGAGCTTCGAGCAGTACTTC. This chain connects TRBV28 to TRBJ2-7; D is unresolved. This CDR3 has 12 residues. V dropped 6 bases and J dropped 6 bases, with 12 bases sitting between them. The germline V gene has CDR1 MDHEN and CDR2 SYDVKM.

The V call is TRBV5-1, the J call TRBJ2-1; 7 nucleotides match TRBD2. This CDR3 has 15 residues. With 1 base clipped from V and 0 bases from J, the junction kept 1 base outside the gene matches. The germline CDR1 and CDR2 sequences are SGHRS and YFSETQ. The CDR3: CASSLTSDSYNEQFF. CDR3 DNA: TGCGCCAGCAGCTTGACTAGCGACTCCTACAATGAGCAGTTCTTC.

This clonotype was detected a few times. The rearrangement uses TRBV20-1 and TRBJ2-3; unclear D gene. There are 12 residues in the CDR3. Germline CDR1 reads DFQATT; CDR2 reads SNEGSKA (reference sequence). Trimming pared 0 bases from V and 4 bases from J, leaving 5 bases between. The CDR3: CSARDVADTQYF. CDR3 sequence (DNA): TGCAGTGCTAGAGATGTTGCAGATACGCAGTATTTT.

This chain joins TRBV5-1 and TRBJ2-1; TRBD1 might be the D (7 bases). V dropped 3 bases and J dropped 3 bases, with 16 bases sitting between them. The CDR3 extends over 16 amino acids. Germline loops: CDR1 SGHRS, CDR2 YFSETQ. The CDR3 sequence: CASSWGRDSVYNEQFF. CDR3 in DNA: TGCGCCAGCAGCTGGGGGCGGGACAGCGTCTACAATGAGCAGTTCTTC.

This clonotype has a handful of counts. The chain links TRBV6-5 to TRBJ2-3, with 12 nucleotides matching TRBD2. The length of the CDR3 is 17 residues. CDR1 and CDR2 (germline): MNHEY, SVGAGI. Trimming removed 2 bases from V and 2 bases from J; junction bases left unmatched: 5. CDR3 DNA sequence: TGTGCCAGCAGTTACATGGCTAGCGGGGGGGCCACAGATACGCAGTATTTT. It yields the protein CASSYMASGGATDTQYF.

This clonotype was detected many times. This rearrangement joins TRBV7-2 to TRBJ2-1; 12 positions match TRBD2. The CDR3 runs 16 residues. Germline CDR1 SGHTA, CDR2 FQGNSA. Germline trimming cut 1 base from V and 4 bases from J; bases unmatched to any gene: 2. CDR3 nucleotides: TGTGCCAGCAGCTTAGATGGACTAGCGGGGTACAATGAGCAGTTCTTC. Translating it yields CASSLDGLAGYNEQFF.

The rearrangement links TRBV5-1 to TRBJ2-1; 9 bases agree with TRBD1. The germline V gene encodes CDR1 SGHRS and CDR2 YFSETQ. The CDR3 extends over 15 amino acids. Trimming took 0 bases from V and 8 from J; bases not matched to a gene: 6. This CDR3 reads CASSLEGQGIDEQFF. CDR3 sequence (DNA): TGCGCCAGCAGCTTGGAGGGACAGGGAATCGATGAGCAGTTCTTC.

The chain couples TRBV10-2 to TRBJ2-1, with D perhaps matching TRBD2 (6 bases). Germline assignment: CDR1 WSHSY and CDR2 SAAADI. V shed 2 bases and J shed 3 bases, with 14 bases lying between them. This CDR3 comprises 16 residues. CDR3 nucleotides: TGCGCCAGCAGTGAGCCAGAGAAGGACTACTACAATGAGCAGTTCTTC. Protein sequence: CASSEPEKDYYNEQFF.

The table lists this clonotype with many counts. The V and J genes are TRBV6-4 and TRBJ2-3; 9 nucleotides agree with TRBD2. The CDR3 runs 15 residues. Germline V CDR1 and CDR2: MRHNA, SNTAGT. After removal of 3 bases from V and 6 bases from J, the junction contained 7 bases not matched to a gene. CDR3 region: CASSEGLAGRDTQYF. The CDR3 DNA reads as TGTGCCAGCAGTGAAGGCCTAGCGGGACGGGATACGCAGTATTTT.

J is TRBJ1-1 and V is TRBV14; D is ambiguous. CDR1 SGHDN and CDR2 FVKESK come from the germline V gene. This CDR3 region has 16 residues. V was pared by 2 bases and J by 4 bases, with 17 bases between. For the CDR3, the DNA is TGTGCCAGCAGCCAATCAATTGGGTATCTAATCACTGAAGCTTTCTTT. This gives the protein CASSQSIGYLITEAFF.

The chain carries TRBV29-1 and TRBJ2-5; 9 bases are a match to TRBD2. This CDR3 spans 17 amino acids. Germline values: CDR1 SQVTM, CDR2 ANQGSEA. After removal of 4 bases from V and 3 bases from J, the junction contained 15 bases not matched to a gene. CDR3 sequence (DNA): TGCAGCGTTGGCTGGGGATTAGCGGGAGTGGCGAAAGAGACCCAGTACTTC. Protein product: CSVGWGLAGVAKETQYF.

This chain links TRBV20-1 with TRBJ1-5; D unresolved. This CDR3 comprises 12 residues. Germline CDR1 DFQATT, CDR2 SNEGSKA (reference sequence). Trimming removed 6 bases from V and 7 bases from J, with 13 bases in between. CDR3 residues: CSATPQIQPQHF. CDR3 in DNA: TGCAGTGCCACACCTCAGATCCAGCCCCAGCATTTT.

This clonotype was seen more than once but under ten times. The chain is built from TRBV10-3 and TRBJ2-7; TRBD1 agrees at 7 bases. The CDR3 spans 15 residues. The germline gives CDR1 ENHRY, CDR2 SYGVKD. With V trimmed by 6 bases and J by 3 bases, 11 bases remained unmatched. CDR3 residues: CAIRGTADSLYEQYF. CDR3 DNA: TGTGCCATCAGGGGGACAGCGGACTCCCTCTACGAGCAGTACTTC.

This clonotype was found many times. The chain joins TRBV10-3 to TRBJ2-1; TRBD2 matches at 7 bases. Germline CDR1 reads ENHRY; CDR2 reads SYGVKD. With V trimmed by 6 bases and J by 4 bases, 15 bases remained unmatched. The CDR3 length is 17 residues. The CDR3 nucleotides are TGTGCCATCAGCCCCGGGATACTAGCGAAGATTTACAATGAGCAGTTCTTC. This translates into CAISPGILAKIYNEQFF.

In its sample, this clonotype was seen many times. The chain is built from TRBV29-1 and TRBJ2-3; 7 bases line up with TRBD1. The CDR3 runs 13 residues. Germline CDR1 and CDR2: SQVTM and ANQGSEA. DNA of the CDR3: TGCACAACCGGGACAGAGTTCACAGATACGCAGTATTTT. It yields the protein CTTGTEFTDTQYF.

This clonotype was seen only a few times. This chain links TRBV5-1 with TRBJ2-3; 12 nucleotides match TRBD2. CDR3 length: 16 amino acids. Germline-derived CDR1 and CDR2 are SGHRS and YFSETQ. With V trimmed by 4 bases and J by 5 bases, 8 bases remained unmatched. The CDR3 here is CASSPGLAGTRDTQYF. The CDR3 DNA reads TGCGCCAGCAGCCCCGGACTAGCGGGGACCAGAGATACGCAGTATTTT.

This clonotype was seen a few times. The chain joins TRBV23-1 to TRBJ1-6, with 9 positions matching TRBD1. TRBV23-1 is noted as an ORF with a role that remains uncertain. CDR3 size: 18 residues. The V gene end was trimmed by 0 bases and the J gene end by 8 bases; junction bases not matched to a gene: 11. The CDR3 DNA reads TGCGCCAGCAGTCAATCGAGGGAACACAGGGGGCAAGATTCACCCCTCCACTTT. Translation: CASSQSREHRGQDSPLHF.

This chain connects TRBV20-1 to TRBJ2-5; D is uncertain. Germline V CDR1 and CDR2: DFQATT, SNEGSKA (reference sequence). This CDR3 spans 12 amino acids. Trimming cost V 2 bases and J 0 bases, with 4 bases left between them. CDR3 nucleotides: TGCAGTGCTAGATCTAACCAAGAGACCCAGTACTTC. It specifies CSARSNQETQYF.